Following are 25 T cell receptor beta chains from one sample sequenced in a study of blood T cell repertoires in COVID-19. TCRdb's copy holds only in-frame clones and misses some; the assay was immunoSEQ multiplex PCR. The repertoire consists of about 250,000 clones, with approximately 86% occurring once and the leading ten covering 6% to 7%. Source material: peripheral blood. The receptor source for this set is a woman aged 55 to 70 with active or convalescent COVID-19.

The genes are TRBV5-1 and TRBJ2-6, with D possibly TRBD1 on 6 matching bases. The CDR3 runs to 17 residues. Germline-derived CDR1 and CDR2 are SGHRS and YFSETQ. V was cut by 4 bases and J by 2 bases, with 16 bases left in between. CDR3 sequence: CASSPRQARTGANVLTF. In DNA, the CDR3 is TGCGCCAGCAGCCCGAGACAGGCACGTACTGGGGCCAACGTCCTGACTTTC.

This clone was recorded once. This sequence joins TRBV6-5 and TRBJ2-1; 7 bases are shared with TRBD1. Germline V CDR1 and CDR2: MNHEY, SVGAGI. The junction had 3 bases not matched to a gene; V was cut back by 10 bases and J by 0 bases. The CDR3 is 13 amino acids. CDR3 DNA sequence: TGTGCCACATACAGGGGCTCCTACAATGAGCAGTTCTTC. Its protein is CATYRGSYNEQFF.

The V and J genes are TRBV5-5 and TRBJ1-5; tentative D call: TRBD1 (5 bases). V lost 1 base and J 0 bases, leaving 17 bases between the germline ends. This CDR3 comprises 18 residues. Germline CDR1 reads SGHKS; CDR2 reads YYEKEE (reference sequence). CDR3 sequence (DNA): TGTGCCAGCAGCTTGAGGTCACAGGCCGAAATTAGCAATCAGCCCCAGCATTTT. Encoded protein: CASSLRSQAEISNQPQHF.

The rearrangement joins TRBV20-1 to TRBJ2-1; 7 nucleotides agree with TRBD1. CDR1 and CDR2 (germline): DFQATT, SNEGSKA (reference sequence). The CDR3 contains 14 residues. The V segment lost 3 bases and the J segment 3 bases; nucleotides outside the gene matches: 5. This chain's CDR3 is CSASVGQDYNEQFF. Written as DNA, the CDR3 is TGCAGTGCTAGTGTAGGACAGGACTACAATGAGCAGTTCTTC.

The chain couples TRBV30 to TRBJ1-1; TRBD1 matches at 8 bases. This CDR3 has 13 residues. Germline V gene sequence: CDR1 GTSNPN, CDR2 SVGIG (reference sequence). V trimming: 3 bases; J trimming: 2 bases; junction bases outside the gene matches: 2. The CDR3 is CAWRDRANTEAFF. The CDR3 DNA reads TGTGCCTGGAGGGACAGGGCTAACACTGAAGCTTTCTTT.

The J gene is TRBJ1-6, the V gene TRBV7-9; no clear D gene. The ends were cut back, 5 bases at V and 8 bases at J, with 22 bases in the middle. This CDR3 contains 17 residues. CDR1 is SEHNR, CDR2 FQNEAQ, per germline (reference sequence). DNA of the CDR3: TGTGCCAGCAGCCCCCAATGGCCCCGGGGTATGCATTCACCCCTCCACTTT. The encoded protein is CASSPQWPRGMHSPLHF.

This clone has only one observation. This chain connects TRBV11-3 to TRBJ2-7, with D tentatively TRBD1 (5 bases). V lost 7 bases and J 8 bases, leaving 18 bases between the germline ends. Germline V gene sequence: CDR1 SGHNT, CDR2 YENEEA. The CDR3 covers 13 residues. Here the CDR3 DNA reads TGTGCCAGCAACTGGGCAAGGGGCTGGCAGCAGTACTTC. As protein: CASNWARGWQQYF. Together with reference TRBV11-3 and TRBJ2-7, the CDR3 gives the full variable domain: EAGVVQSPRYKIIEKKQPVAFWCNPISGHNTLYWYLQNLGQGPELLIRYENEEAVDDSQLPKDRFSAERLKGVDSTLKIQPAELGDSAVYLCASNWARGWQQYFGPGTRLTVT.

Worth noting for this clone: A much larger clone sits a single nucleotide away, making a read error possible. The identical CDR3 is also encoded by other nucleotide sequences in the sample. V is TRBV7-9 and J is TRBJ1-1; possible D gene TRBD1, 5 bases. V lost 0 bases and J 3 bases, leaving 5 bases between the germline ends. The CDR3 loop spans 13 amino acids. Germline values: CDR1 SEHNR, CDR2 FQNEAQ (reference sequence). This CDR3 is CASSLAGDTEAFF. The CDR3 DNA reads as TGTGCCAGCAGCTTAGCAGGGGACACTGAAGCTTTCTTT.

The chain has TRBV12-3 or TRBV12-4 and TRBJ2-1; no definite D call. V lost 3 bases and J lost 4, with 7 bases in between. CDR3 length equals 13 residues. In DNA form, the CDR3 reads TGTGCCAGCAGTTTGGGCTTTTACAATGAGCAGTTCTTC. It codes for CASSLGFYNEQFF.

The chain uses TRBV6-5 and TRBJ1-1; 7 bases agree with TRBD1. The CDR3 spans 14 residues. Trimming at V came to 4 bases and at J to 1 base, leaving 3 bases not matched to a gene. Looked up from germline, CDR1 is MNHEY and CDR2 is SVGAGI. The CDR3 nucleotides read TGTGCCAGCAGTTCCAACAGGGGGAACACTGAAGCTTTCTTT. Its protein is CASSSNRGNTEAFF.

This chain uses TRBV29-1 with TRBJ2-1; possible D gene TRBD2, 5 bases. Trimming removed 6 bases at V and 0 bases at J, with 15 bases between. The germline CDR1 and CDR2 sequences are SQVTM and ANQGSEA. The CDR3 is made up of 15 amino acids. The CDR3 reads CSVGVDLSSYNEQFF. CDR3 DNA: TGCAGCGTGGGAGTGGACCTTAGCTCCTACAATGAGCAGTTCTTC.

The chain recombines TRBV4-1 with TRBJ2-3, with D tentatively TRBD1 (5 bases). The CDR3 spans 15 residues. Per the germline V gene, CDR1 is MGHRA and CDR2 is YSYEKL. The germline V and J ends were trimmed by 5 bases and 5 bases, with 17 bases remaining between them. CDR3 region: CASSNRVGRQDTQYF. The CDR3 DNA sequence: TGCGCCAGCAGCAACCGGGTGGGGCGCCAAGATACGCAGTATTTT.

J is TRBJ2-7 and V is TRBV5-4, with D hard to call. CDR3 length equals 12 residues. V was trimmed by 0 bases and J by 6 bases, leaving 7 bases between them. Germline lookup yields CDR1 SGHNT and CDR2 YYREEE (reference sequence). CDR3 amino acids: CASSLDGREQYV. The CDR3 region has the DNA TGTGCCAGCAGCTTGGATGGGCGCGAGCAGTACGTC.

The J gene is TRBJ1-1, the V gene TRBV11-1, with 7 bases matching TRBD1. The CDR3 is 12 amino acids. Per germline, CDR1 SGHAT and CDR2 FQDESV (reference sequence). J gave up 1 base and V 10 bases, and 3 bases lay outside the gene matches. CDR3 in amino acids: CAIRDRNTEAFF. The DNA of the CDR3 is TGTGCCATCAGGGACAGGAACACTGAAGCTTTCTTT.

The genes are TRBV4-1 and TRBJ2-7, with D perhaps TRBD2 (5 bases). The CDR3 spans 14 residues. V gave up 3 bases and J gave up 3 bases, with 12 bases separating them. Germline V CDR1 and CDR2: MGHRA, YSYEKL. CDR3 nucleotide sequence: TGCGCCAGCAGCCACGCGCCCGGGAACTACGAGCAGTACTTC. It translates to CASSHAPGNYEQYF.

V usage is TRBV5-1 and J usage is TRBJ2-5; D may be TRBD2 (7 bases). The CDR3 runs 14 residues. Trimming left V 5 bases short and J 5 bases short, with 16 bases between. The germline V gene has CDR1 SGHRS and CDR2 YFSETQ. This CDR3 reads CASSFSRGQETQYF. The CDR3 coding sequence is TGCGCCAGCAGTTTTTCGCGGGGGCAGGAGACCCAGTACTTC.

The V gene is TRBV6-6, the J gene TRBJ1-2, with D possibly being TRBD1 (5 bases). Trimming removed 0 bases from V and 4 bases from J, with 9 bases in between. The CDR3 is 14 amino acids. CDR1 is MNHNY and CDR2 is SVGAGI in the germline V gene (reference sequence). This CDR3 is CASSYSTASYGYTF. The CDR3 DNA reads as TGTGCCAGCAGTTACTCGACAGCATCCTATGGCTACACCTTC.

The chain uses TRBV12-3 or TRBV12-4 and TRBJ2-3; 7 nucleotides line up with TRBD2. The length of the CDR3 is 11 residues. V gave up 7 bases and J gave up 7 bases; unmatched junction bases: 2. CDR3 amino acids: CASTGGNTQYF. CDR3 nucleotide sequence: TGTGCCAGCACCGGGGGGAATACGCAGTATTTT.

The chain employs TRBV11-2 and TRBJ2-7; tentatively, D is TRBD1 (7 bases). The germline V gene has CDR1 SGHAT and CDR2 FQNNGV. The CDR3 runs 14 residues. The V end was cut by 5 bases, the J end by 4 bases, with 15 bases between. This CDR3 reads CASSGTPGGYEQYF. CDR3 coding DNA: TGTGCCAGCAGCGGGACTCCAGGGGGGTACGAGCAGTACTTC. The whole variable domain, filled in from reference TRBV11-2 and TRBJ2-7, reads EAGVAQSPRYKIIEKRQSVAFWCNPISGHATLYWYQQILGQGPKLLIQFQNNGVVDDSQLPKDRFSAERLKGVDSTLKIQPAKLEDSAVYLCASSGTPGGYEQYFGPGTRLTVT.

The chain recombines TRBV6-2 or TRBV6-3 with TRBJ1-2; TRBD1 matches at 7 bases. The length of the CDR3 is 14 residues. Germline assignment: CDR1 MNHEY and CDR2 SVGEGT. The V segment lost 6 bases and the J segment 2 bases; nucleotides outside the gene matches: 6. The CDR3 loop is CASSQDRRNYGYTF. CDR3 coding DNA: TGTGCCAGCAGCCAGGACAGGCGGAACTATGGCTACACCTTC.

This chain joins TRBV28 and TRBJ1-1, with D maybe TRBD1 (6 bases). The germline gives CDR1 MDHEN, CDR2 SYDVKM. This CDR3 is 14 amino acids long. V was clipped by 6 bases and J by 2 bases, with 13 bases between them. The CDR3 region has the DNA TGTGCCAGCAGCCTAAGACAGGTTAACACTGAAGCTTTCTTT. This translates into CASSLRQVNTEAFF.

The chain joins TRBV5-1 to TRBJ2-3; 9 positions match TRBD1. J lost 0 bases, V lost 2 bases, and 4 bases had no gene match. Germline V gene lookup returns CDR1 SGHRS and CDR2 YFSETQ. The CDR3 sequence is 16 residues long. DNA for the CDR3: TGCGCCAGCAGCTTTCTAGGGACAGGGAGCACAGATACGCAGTATTTT. Its translation: CASSFLGTGSTDTQYF.

The chain uses TRBV6-1 and TRBJ2-3; the match to TRBD2 covers 7 bases. CDR3 length equals 15 residues. In germline, CDR1 is MNHNS, CDR2 SASEGT. V shed 3 bases, J shed 3 bases, and the junction held 6 bases outside the gene matches. As DNA, the CDR3 is TGTGCCAGCAGTGATTTCGGGCGGGAGACAGATACGCAGTATTTT. This encodes CASSDFGRETDTQYF.

The CDR3 region has the DNA TGTGCCAGCAGGGGGGCAGATACCTCTGGAAACACCATATATTTT. Its translation: CASRGADTSGNTIYF. The V gene is TRBV3-1 (or the pseudogene TRBV3-2), the J gene TRBJ1-3; possibly TRBD1 for D (6 bases). The CDR3 is 15 residues long. Per germline, CDR1 LGHDT and CDR2 YNNKEL (reference sequence). V lost 6 bases, J lost 0 bases, and 12 bases lay in between.

The DNA of the CDR3 is TGCGCCAGCAGCTTCGGACTAGCGGGAGGTGTTGGCACAGATACGCAGTATTTT. Its protein is CASSFGLAGGVGTDTQYF. The chain is built from TRBV5-1 and TRBJ2-3, with 14 nucleotides matching TRBD2. The germline V gene has CDR1 SGHRS and CDR2 YFSETQ. V was pared by 2 bases and J by 1 base, with 6 bases of the junction left unmatched. This CDR3 comprises 18 residues.